Below, 5 T cell receptor beta chains from the same sample are listed, as sequenced in a study of human T cells and chemical hapten exposure. Each CDR3 protein is one row after TCRdb ran MiXCR on the RACE reads. The sample holds around 350,000 distinct CDR3 sequences, 4.5% to 5.5% seen once. This sample's time point: pre-sensitization, week 0. The treatment here: therapeutic diphenylcyclopropenone sensitization with weekly scalp DPC. The source was whole blood, collected in connection with sensitization to the hapten diphenylcyclopropenone (DPC). Every receptor here comes from a woman in her late teens or twenties with alopecia areata. Some clones in this sample may be carry-over from other donors' samples.

The chain carries TRBV3-1 and TRBJ1-1; D is perhaps TRBD1 (5 bases). The V and J ends lost 1 base and 1 base respectively, with 7 bases between them. Germline V CDR1 and CDR2: LGHDT, YNNKEL (reference sequence). The CDR3 contains 14 residues. The CDR3: CASSQAGGNTEAFF. The CDR3 DNA reads TGTGCCAGCAGCCAAGCGGGGGGGAACACTGAAGCTTTCTTT.

The CDR3 region is CATSMGRNYGYTF. CDR3 sequence (DNA): TGTGCCACCAGCATGGGACGCAACTATGGCTACACCTTC. The chain links TRBV15 to TRBJ1-2; perhaps TRBD1 as D (5 bases). V was clipped by 4 bases and J by 2 bases, with 8 bases between them. The CDR3 length is 13 residues. The germline CDR1 and CDR2 sequences are LNHNV and YYDKDF (reference sequence). Together with reference TRBV15 and TRBJ1-2, the CDR3 gives the full variable domain: DAMVIQNPRYQVTQFGKPVTLSCSQTLNHNVMYWYQQKSSQAPKLLFHYYDKDFNNEADTPDNFQSRRPNTSFCFLDIRSPGLGDTAMYLCATSMGRNYGYTFGSGTRLTVV.

This clonotype was seen many times. The chain is built from TRBV6-4 and TRBJ2-1, with 7 bases that match TRBD2. Germline CDR1 and CDR2: MRHNA and SNTAGT. The V segment lost 0 bases and the J segment 10 bases; nucleotides outside the gene matches: 18. This CDR3 is 18 amino acids long. CDR3 sequence (DNA): TGTGCCAGCAGTGACTCCTGGCTTGGGGGGGGTGAACCAGCCGAGCAGTTCTTC. Its protein product is CASSDSWLGGGEPAEQFF.

The chain employs TRBV9 and TRBJ2-6; no definite D call. This CDR3 comprises 14 residues. The V end lost 0 bases, the J end lost 4 bases, and 5 bases lay between the germline ends. Germline CDR1 SGDLS, CDR2 YYNGEE. DNA for the CDR3: TGTGCCAGCAGCGTAGGTCTGGGGGCCAACGTCCTGACTTTC. It yields the protein CASSVGLGANVLTF.

This clonotype was found a few times. This chain joins TRBV7-8 and TRBJ1-2, with 11 bases lining up with TRBD1. The CDR3 runs 16 residues. The germline CDR1 and CDR2 sequences are SGHVS and FQNEAQ. J gave up 6 bases and V 6 bases, and 12 bases lay outside the gene matches. The CDR3 spells CASSPAPSGQGDGYTF. CDR3 DNA: TGTGCCAGCAGTCCCGCCCCGTCGGGACAGGGGGATGGCTACACCTTC.